Sequencing of this TCR beta chain was carried out in a study of somatic mutations in cytotoxic T cells in rheumatoid arthritis. Findings of the study overall: Antigen specificity of the expanded CD8+ clones was not determined. An age-related increase in CD8+ clonality was seen in rheumatoid arthritis patients but not in healthy controls.

The table came from immunoSEQ multiplex PCR; TCRdb's copy has only in-frame clones and leaves some out. The sample carries around 20,000 clones, over 70% recorded once. Positive selection with magnetic beads achieved the isolation of CD4+ and CD8+ cells, followed by a flow cytometry check of purity. This CDR3 comprises 15 residues. Germline CDR1 and CDR2: MGHRA and YSYEKL. Trimming removed 2 bases from V and 4 bases from J, with 12 bases in between. With respect to this clone: The antigen remains undetermined.

Sequences were obtained from CD8+ T cells sorted from blood. The sequence derives from a woman aged 55 to 70 in good health. The V gene is TRBV4-1, the J gene TRBJ1-5; perhaps TRBD1 as D (6 bases). The CDR3 reads CASSQYRQGNQPQHF. The CDR3 bases are TGCGCCAGCAGCCAATACAGGCAGGGGAATCAGCCCCAGCATTTT.